The 15 T cell receptor beta chains in this list originate from one sample, sequenced in a study of OX40 agonist ivuxolimab in advanced cancers. TCRdb keeps only in-frame clones here, not all; method: immunoSEQ multiplex PCR. The sample includes about 27,000 clones, 88% of them seen just once. Sequencing was performed on CD4+ or CD8+ T cells sorted from blood, taken in a trial of the OX40 agonist ivuxolimab. The receptors originated from an adult with an advanced solid tumor such as melanoma, head and neck, liver or kidney cancer.

This sequence joins TRBV7-9 and TRBJ2-3, with D uncertain. Germline V gene lookup returns CDR1 SEHNR and CDR2 FQNEAQ (reference sequence). V gave up 6 bases and J gave up 4 bases, with 8 bases separating them. This CDR3 region has 12 residues. The CDR3 sequence: CASRGRADTQYF. CDR3 bases: TGTGCCAGCAGAGGAAGGGCAGATACGCAGTATTTT. Combining the CDR3 with reference TRBV7-9 and TRBJ2-3 gives the whole variable domain DTGVSQNPRHKITKRGQNVTFRCDPISEHNRLYWYRQTLGQGPEFLTYFQNEAQLEKSRLLSDRFSAERPKGSFSTLEIQRTEQGDSAMYLCASRGRADTQYFGPGTRLTVL.

The rearrangement joins TRBV7-3 to TRBJ2-7, with no clear D. V gave up 6 bases and J gave up 3 bases, with 6 bases separating them. CDR3 length: 11 amino acids. Germline CDR1 is SGHTA and CDR2 is FQGTGA. The CDR3 region is CASSPGYEQYF. CDR3 in DNA: TGTGCCAGCAGTCCCGGCTACGAGCAGTACTTC.

The chain employs TRBV5-1 and TRBJ2-7, with D maybe TRBD2 (5 bases). Germline lookup yields CDR1 SGHRS and CDR2 YFSETQ. The CDR3 sequence is 13 residues long. V lost 5 bases to trimming and J lost 0 bases, with 9 bases between them. CDR3 region: CASSYRDSYEQYF. CDR3 nucleotides: TGCGCCAGCAGTTACCGGGACTCCTACGAGCAGTACTTC. The full variable domain, its missing parts supplied by reference TRBV5-1 and TRBJ2-7, is KAGVTQTPRYLIKTRGQQVTLSCSPISGHRSVSWYQQTPGQGLQFLFEYFSETQRNKGNFPGRFSGRQFSNSRSEMNVSTLELGDSALYLCASSYRDSYEQYFGPGTRLTVT.

V usage is TRBV7-3 and J usage is TRBJ2-3; D is perhaps TRBD1 (6 bases). V lost 2 bases and J lost 2, with 17 bases in between. The CDR3 covers 17 residues. Germline V gives CDR1 SGHTA, CDR2 FQGTGA. DNA of the CDR3: TGTGCCAGCAGCTTAGGGCATGTAAGGGGGTCCACAGATACGCAGTATTTT. Its protein is CASSLGHVRGSTDTQYF.

This rearrangement joins TRBV27 to TRBJ2-1; tentatively, D is TRBD2 (7 bases). The ends were cut back, 7 bases at V and 6 bases at J, with 16 bases in the middle. Per germline, CDR1 MNHEY and CDR2 SMNVEV (reference sequence). This CDR3 is 14 amino acids long. The CDR3 DNA sequence: TGTGCCAGCACCCGGGGGGCTACGGGCAATGAGCAGTTCTTC. The encoded protein is CASTRGATGNEQFF.

The chain has TRBV7-8 and TRBJ2-2; maybe TRBD1 (5 bases). V was pared by 10 bases and J by 4 bases, with 10 bases between. This CDR3 spans 12 amino acids. Germline V gene sequence: CDR1 SGHVS, CDR2 FQNEAQ. CDR3: CAIQGFTGELFF. The CDR3 DNA follows: TGTGCCATCCAGGGATTCACCGGGGAGCTGTTTTTT.

This clone appeared once. The rearrangement links TRBV5-1 to TRBJ2-1; D unresolved. With 1 base removed from V and 6 bases from J, the gap between germline ends came to 11 bases. Germline-derived CDR1 and CDR2 are SGHRS and YFSETQ. This CDR3 is 14 amino acids long. The CDR3 is CASSLISRSNEQFF. DNA for the CDR3: TGCGCCAGCAGCTTGATCTCGCGAAGCAATGAGCAGTTCTTC.

A single count supports this clone. The chain uses TRBV19 and TRBJ2-7; 9 nucleotides line up with TRBD1. This CDR3 is built from 12 residues. Losses at the gene ends were 8 bases for V and 6 bases for J; bases not matched to a gene: 5. Germline-derived CDR1 and CDR2 are LNHDA and SQIVND (reference sequence). CDR3 sequence: CASGQGQGEQYF. DNA for the CDR3: TGTGCCAGTGGACAGGGACAGGGCGAGCAGTACTTC. The whole variable domain, remainder taken from reference TRBV19 and TRBJ2-7, is DGGITQSPKYLFRKEGQNVTLSCEQNLNHDAMYWYRQDPGQGLRLIYYSQIVNDFQKGDIAEGYSVSREKKESFPLTVTSAQKNPTAFYLCASGQGQGEQYFGPGTRLTVT.

The chain links TRBV4-3 to TRBJ2-4, with 14 nucleotides matching TRBD2. The CDR3 consists of 19 residues. CDR1 and CDR2 from the germline V gene are LGHNA and YSLEER. V trimming: 0 bases; J trimming: 7 bases; junction bases outside the gene matches: 11. In DNA, the CDR3 is TGCGCCAGCAGCCAAGAAGAGACTAGCGGGGGGGCCCGAACCAACATTCAGTACTTC. Its protein is CASSQEETSGGARTNIQYF.

The chain recombines TRBV4-1 with TRBJ2-2; TRBD1 agrees at 9 bases. J gave up 9 bases and V 4 bases, and 3 bases lay outside the gene matches. The V gene's germline CDR1 is MGHRA and CDR2 YSYEKL. The CDR3 sequence is 13 residues long. In DNA form, the CDR3 reads TGCGCCAGCAGCCTTACAGGGGGCCGGGAGCTGTTTTTT. This sequence encodes CASSLTGGRELFF.

The CDR3 nucleotides read TGTGCCAGCAACGGGGGGGCCGGTGAGCAGTTCTTC. This sequence encodes CASNGGAGEQFF. The chain is built from TRBV9 and TRBJ2-1; 8 bases line up with TRBD2. J gave up 9 bases and V 6 bases, and 5 bases lay outside the gene matches. The CDR3 is made up of 12 amino acids. The V gene's germline CDR1 is SGDLS and CDR2 YYNGEE.

This sequence joins TRBV2 and TRBJ2-2, with D possibly being TRBD2 (5 bases). Between the trimmed V and J ends, which lost 3 bases and 3 bases, there was a span of 11 bases. This CDR3 is built from 15 residues. In germline, CDR1 is SNHLY, CDR2 FYNNEI. Here the CDR3 reads CASSDTSAYTGELFF. In DNA, the CDR3 is TGTGCCAGCAGTGACACTAGTGCGTACACCGGGGAGCTGTTTTTT.

The chain recombines TRBV7-2 with TRBJ2-5; TRBD2 is a possible D gene (6 bases). This CDR3 is 14 amino acids long. CDR1 and CDR2 from the germline V gene are SGHTA and FQGNSA. Trimming cost V 2 bases and J 1 base, with 8 bases left between them. CDR3 in amino acids: CASSLSGFQETQYF. Here the CDR3 DNA reads TGTGCCAGCAGCTTAAGCGGGTTCCAAGAGACCCAGTACTTC.

The V call is TRBV5-1, the J call TRBJ1-2, with D perhaps matching TRBD1 (6 bases). The V and J ends lost 4 bases and 2 bases respectively, with 18 bases between them. CDR1 and CDR2 from the germline V gene are SGHRS and YFSETQ. CDR3 length equals 16 residues. In DNA form, the CDR3 reads TGCGCCAGCAGCCCCAAGGAGGGGGGAGCGAACTATGGCTACACCTTC. It encodes CASSPKEGGANYGYTF.

The V and J genes are TRBV19 and TRBJ2-7; 8 bases fit TRBD1. This CDR3 is 13 amino acids long. Germline values: CDR1 LNHDA, CDR2 SQIVND (reference sequence). Germline trimming cut 6 bases from V and 4 bases from J; bases unmatched to any gene: 5. As DNA, the CDR3 is TGTGCCAGTAGCGTCGGACAGGGATACGAGCAGTACTTC. Its translation: CASSVGQGYEQYF.